Below, one TCR beta chain is given with its context. Repertoires were generated with immunoSEQ multiplex PCR, while TCRdb's copy carries only in-frame clones and drops some. Among some 480,000 clones listed, 70% to 90% were seen once. The CDR3 extends over 13 amino acids. The germline CDR1 and CDR2 sequences are SNHLY and FYNNEI. Trimming removed 8 bases from V and 8 bases from J, with 18 bases in between. The data belong to a study of Ad26.COV2.S vaccination and SARS-CoV-2 variants. The treatment: around 19 received Ad26.COV2.S at low or high dose, single or two shots; roughly five received placebo; per-sample allocation not given. Day 63 after the first injection of vaccine or placebo was the sampling time.

The rearrangement joins TRBV2 to TRBJ1-2, with D possibly matching TRBD1 (5 bases). The source of this sequence is a person aged 18-60 years who received the Ad26.COV2.S COVID-19 vaccine or a placebo. This specimen was peripheral blood, taken in a trial of Ad26.COV2.S vaccine versus placebo. The CDR3 DNA sequence: TGTGCCAGCCTACTCGGGGCCCCCCGAGGCTACACCTTC. Its protein product is CASLLGAPRGYTF.